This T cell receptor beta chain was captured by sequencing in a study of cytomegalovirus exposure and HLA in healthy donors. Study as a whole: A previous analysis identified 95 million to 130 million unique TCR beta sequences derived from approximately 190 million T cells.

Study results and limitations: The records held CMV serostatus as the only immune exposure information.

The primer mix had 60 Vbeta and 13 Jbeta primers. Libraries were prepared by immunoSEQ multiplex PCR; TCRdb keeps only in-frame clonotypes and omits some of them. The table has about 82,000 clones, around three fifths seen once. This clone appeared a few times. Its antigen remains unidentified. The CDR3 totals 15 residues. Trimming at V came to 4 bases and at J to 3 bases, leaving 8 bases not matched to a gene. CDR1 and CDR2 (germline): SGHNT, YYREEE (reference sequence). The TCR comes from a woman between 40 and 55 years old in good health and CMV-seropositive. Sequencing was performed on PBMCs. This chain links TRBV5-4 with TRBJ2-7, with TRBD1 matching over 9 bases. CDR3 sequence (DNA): TGTGCCAGCAGCCCCGCCGGGACAGGGCGCTACGAGCAGTACTTC. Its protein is CASSPAGTGRYEQYF.